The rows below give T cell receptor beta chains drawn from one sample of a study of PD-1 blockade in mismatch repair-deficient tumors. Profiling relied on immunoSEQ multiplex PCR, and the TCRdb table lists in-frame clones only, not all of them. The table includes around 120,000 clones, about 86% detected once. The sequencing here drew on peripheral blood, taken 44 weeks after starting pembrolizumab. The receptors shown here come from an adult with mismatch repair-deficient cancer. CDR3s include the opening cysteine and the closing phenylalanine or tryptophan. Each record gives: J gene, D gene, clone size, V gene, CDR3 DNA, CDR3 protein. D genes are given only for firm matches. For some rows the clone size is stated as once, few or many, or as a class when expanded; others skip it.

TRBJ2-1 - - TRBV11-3 TGTGCCAGCAGCTTAGAGGCGGGACCAAGCTCCTACAATGAGCAGTTCTTC CASSLEAGPSSYNEQFF
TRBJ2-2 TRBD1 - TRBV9 TGTGCCAGCAGCCCGGACAGGATCACCGGGGAGCTGTTTTTT CASSPDRITGELFF
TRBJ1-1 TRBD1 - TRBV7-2 TGTGCCAGCAGCTCGCAGACAGGGGGGAACACTGAAGCTTTCTTT CASSSQTGGNTEAFF
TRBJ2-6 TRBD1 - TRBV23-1 TGCGCCAGCAGCCAGGGGGACGACAGGAGCTCTGGGGCCAACGTCCTGACTTTC CASSQGDDRSSGANVLTF
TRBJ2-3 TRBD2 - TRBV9 TGTGCCAGCAGCGTGCAACTAGCGGGAGCAGATACGCAGTATTTT CASSVQLAGADTQYF
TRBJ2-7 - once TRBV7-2 TGTGCCAGCAGCTTAGTACCAAAAGGCGAGCAGTACTTC CASSLVPKGEQYF
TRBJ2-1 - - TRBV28 TGTGCCAGCAGCACACAGGCCCCCCACTCCTACAATGAGCAGTTCTTC CASSTQAPHSYNEQFF
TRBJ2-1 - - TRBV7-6 TGTGCCAGCAGCTTCTCCGCGACCTACAATGAGCAGTTCTTC CASSFSATYNEQFF
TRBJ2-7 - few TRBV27 TGTGCCAGCAGTCGCAGGGGACTGACCGAGCAGTACTTC CASSRRGLTEQYF
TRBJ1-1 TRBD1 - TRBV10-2 TGCGCCAGCAGTCCGGGACAGTTGAACACTGAAGCTTTCTTT CASSPGQLNTEAFF
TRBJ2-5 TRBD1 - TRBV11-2 TGTGCCAGCAGCTTAGCGACAGGGGGAGAGACCCAGTACTTC CASSLATGGETQYF